The 32 T cell receptor beta chains below come from one sample, sequenced in a study of blood T cell repertoires in COVID-19. Data came from immunoSEQ multiplex PCR; TCRdb stores just in-frame clones and leaves some out. This sample has 250,000 or so clones, with around 88% found just once. Sequencing used PBMCs or T cells enriched from blood (not recorded which). Source of these receptors: a middle-aged man who had recovered from COVID-19.

The chain joins TRBV11-3 to TRBJ2-1, with D perhaps TRBD1 (6 bases). V was shortened by 4 bases and J by 3 bases, with 13 bases between the two germline ends. CDR3 size: 15 residues. The germline CDR1 and CDR2 sequences are SGHNT and YENEEA. CDR3 DNA: TGTGCCAGCAGCTCCAACAGGGATAACTACAATGAGCAGTTCTTC. Residues: CASSSNRDNYNEQFF.

The chain links TRBV4-1 to TRBJ2-7; 8 bases fit TRBD2. The CDR3 covers 16 residues. Germline CDR1 and CDR2: MGHRA and YSYEKL. Trimming took 2 bases from V and 4 from J; bases not matched to a gene: 10. CDR3 DNA sequence: TGCGCCAGCAGCCAAACCAGCGGGAGCTCGTTTTACGAGCAGTACTTC. Its translation is CASSQTSGSSFYEQYF.

The gene calls are TRBV5-6 and TRBJ2-1, with TRBD2 identical over 11 bases. This CDR3 contains 17 residues. Germline V gene sequence: CDR1 SGHDT, CDR2 YYEEEE. The junction had 13 bases not matched to a gene; V was cut back by 6 bases and J by 5 bases. The CDR3 bases are TGTGCCAGCACCCCGATGATACTAGCGGGAGACCACAATGAGCAGTTCTTC. This gives the protein CASTPMILAGDHNEQFF. Full variable domain (missing parts from reference TRBV5-6 and TRBJ2-1): DAGVTQSPTHLIKTRGQQVTLRCSPKSGHDTVSWYQQALGQGPQFIFQYYEEEERQRGNFPDRFSGHQFPNYSSELNVNALLLGDSALYLCASTPMILAGDHNEQFFGPGTRLTVL.

This sequence joins TRBV5-1 and TRBJ2-5, with 7 bases fitting TRBD1. Unmatched junction bases numbered 16, after V lost 1 base and J lost 1 base. Germline-derived CDR1 and CDR2 are SGHRS and YFSETQ. The CDR3 runs 19 residues. CDR3 in amino acids: CASSLRERTGRKGQETQYF. CDR3 coding DNA: TGCGCCAGCAGCTTGAGGGAACGGACAGGCCGAAAGGGCCAAGAGACCCAGTACTTC.

The V and J genes are TRBV4-1 and TRBJ1-1; the match to TRBD1 covers 7 bases. The CDR3 runs to 14 residues. Germline assignment: CDR1 MGHRA and CDR2 YSYEKL. V gave up 4 bases and J gave up 2 bases; unmatched junction bases: 4. This chain's CDR3 is CASSPRQGNTEAFF. The DNA for the CDR3 is TGCGCCAGCAGCCCGAGACAGGGAAACACTGAAGCTTTCTTT.

The chain couples TRBV6-5 to TRBJ1-5; the D gene is possibly TRBD1 (5 bases). The CDR3 is made up of 15 amino acids. Trimming left V 5 bases short and J 6 bases short, with 17 bases between. Germline CDR1 MNHEY, CDR2 SVGAGI. The CDR3 DNA sequence: TGTGCCAGCAGTCCCCTCGGGGGATACGCTCAGCCCCAGCATTTT. Translating gives CASSPLGGYAQPQHF.

The CDR3 DNA is TGTGCCAGTAGTACCGGGACAGGGTCGATGGGCACTGAAGCTTTCTTT. Protein product: CASSTGTGSMGTEAFF. The rearrangement joins TRBV19 to TRBJ1-1, with TRBD1 matching over 9 bases. This CDR3 comprises 16 residues. Germline values: CDR1 LNHDA, CDR2 SQIVND (reference sequence). V dropped 4 bases and J dropped 4; count of bases not matched to a gene: 10.

The chain recombines TRBV9 with TRBJ1-2; D is uncertain. Trimming removed 0 bases at V and 3 bases at J, with 3 bases between. Germline CDR1 SGDLS, CDR2 YYNGEE. The CDR3 length is 12 residues. CDR3 loop: CASSVAHYGYTF. Written as DNA, the CDR3 is TGTGCCAGCAGCGTAGCTCACTATGGCTACACCTTC.

The chain carries TRBV27 and TRBJ1-2; D is uncertain. Trimming stripped 0 bases from V and 0 bases from J, with 8 bases between. Germline V CDR1 and CDR2: MNHEY, SMNVEV (reference sequence). This CDR3 is 15 amino acids long. The CDR3 coding sequence is TGTGCCAGCAGTTTATCTGTCAATCCTAACTATGGCTACACCTTC. It encodes CASSLSVNPNYGYTF.

The genes are TRBV27 and TRBJ1-4, with TRBD1 identical over 7 bases. V shed 6 bases and J 3 bases; nucleotides not matched to a gene: 4. Germline assignment: CDR1 MNHEY and CDR2 SMNVEV (reference sequence). This CDR3 has 14 amino acids. The chain's CDR3 is CASSPQGANEKLFF. CDR3 nucleotide sequence: TGTGCCAGCAGCCCTCAGGGGGCTAATGAAAAACTGTTTTTT.

V gene TRBV28 combines with J gene TRBJ2-1; maybe TRBD2 (6 bases). This CDR3 has 11 amino acids. Germline-derived CDR1 and CDR2 are MDHEN and SYDVKM. Trimming stripped 4 bases from V and 10 bases from J, with 8 bases between. CDR3 amino acids: CASSSRGEQFF. CDR3 nucleotide sequence: TGTGCCAGCAGTTCACGGGGGGAGCAGTTCTTC.

This sequence joins TRBV7-2 and TRBJ2-5, with D possibly matching TRBD2 (5 bases). Germline CDR1 SGHTA, CDR2 FQGNSA. With 0 bases removed from V and 5 bases from J, the gap between germline ends came to 10 bases. This CDR3 comprises 14 residues. The CDR3 sequence: CASSLALAKETQYF. In DNA, the CDR3 is TGTGCCAGCAGCTTAGCCCTAGCTAAGGAGACCCAGTACTTC.

The rearrangement links TRBV4-3 to TRBJ1-1, with D unresolved. The CDR3 loop spans 15 amino acids. Germline loops: CDR1 LGHNA, CDR2 YSLEER. V was clipped by 1 base and J by 1 base, with 10 bases between them. This CDR3 is CASSQVHAENTEAFF. Written as DNA, the CDR3 is TGCGCCAGCAGCCAAGTGCATGCGGAGAACACTGAAGCTTTCTTT.

The rearrangement joins TRBV18 to TRBJ1-1, with 8 bases aligning to TRBD1. The CDR3 has 15 amino acids. V was pared by 3 bases and J by 10 bases, with 13 bases of the junction left unmatched. Germline V lookup: CDR1 KGHSH, CDR2 LQKENI. Here the CDR3 reads CASSPGQGGGFGAFF. The DNA of the CDR3 is TGTGCCAGCTCACCTGGACAGGGTGGGGGGTTTGGAGCTTTCTTT.

The chain couples TRBV10-2 to TRBJ2-2, with 7 nucleotides matching TRBD1. The CDR3 runs 15 residues. J lost 7 bases, V lost 0 bases, and 5 bases had no gene match. Per the germline V gene, CDR1 is WSHSY and CDR2 is SAAADI. The CDR3 spells CASSESLGGYGELFF. CDR3 in DNA: TGCGCCAGCAGTGAGTCGCTAGGGGGCTACGGGGAGCTGTTTTTT.

The CDR3 region is CASSPGANTEAFF. The CDR3 DNA sequence: TGTGCCAGTAGTCCAGGGGCGAACACTGAAGCTTTCTTT. The chain joins TRBV19 to TRBJ1-1; D perhaps matches TRBD1 (6 bases). The CDR3 consists of 13 residues. V lost 5 bases and J lost 1, with 8 bases in between. Germline CDR1 and CDR2: LNHDA and SQIVND (reference sequence).

The chain employs TRBV19 and TRBJ1-5, with 8 bases identical to TRBD1. Trimming took 5 bases from V and 4 from J; bases not matched to a gene: 10. Looked up from germline, CDR1 is LNHDA and CDR2 is SQIVND (reference sequence). The CDR3 has 16 residues. CDR3 bases: TGTGCCAGTAGTTTCGGACAGGGAAGACTAAATCAGCCCCAGCATTTT. As protein: CASSFGQGRLNQPQHF.

The chain has TRBV27 and TRBJ1-1; D is ambiguous. Germline assignment: CDR1 MNHEY and CDR2 SMNVEV (reference sequence). The germline V and J ends were trimmed by 2 bases and 4 bases, with 14 bases remaining between them. The CDR3 is 15 amino acids. Here the CDR3 reads CASSLAGVRSTEAFF. The CDR3 DNA sequence: TGTGCCAGCAGTTTAGCCGGGGTCCGGTCCACTGAAGCTTTCTTT.

This chain links TRBV4-3 with TRBJ1-4; TRBD1 is a possible D gene (5 bases). The ends were cut back, 8 bases at V and 4 bases at J, with 17 bases in the middle. Looked up from germline, CDR1 is LGHNA and CDR2 is YSLEER. The CDR3 covers 15 residues. CDR3 DNA sequence: TGCGCCAGCGCTGGGGGAAGCGGGGTTAATGAAAAACTGTTTTTT. As protein: CASAGGSGVNEKLFF.

The rearrangement uses TRBV6-2 or TRBV6-3 and TRBJ2-2; 10 positions agree with TRBD2. J gave up 0 bases and V 5 bases, and 15 bases lay outside the gene matches. Looked up from germline, CDR1 is MNHEY and CDR2 is SVGEGT. This CDR3 is 20 amino acids long. The chain's CDR3 is CASSGASGSRRGANTGELFF. The CDR3 nucleotides are TGTGCCAGCAGTGGGGCTAGCGGGAGTAGAAGAGGGGCGAACACCGGGGAGCTGTTTTTT.

This chain links TRBV6-5 with TRBJ1-1; TRBD1 agrees at 8 bases. After removal of 5 bases from V and 1 base from J, the junction contained 6 bases not matched to a gene. CDR1 is MNHEY and CDR2 is SVGAGI in the germline V gene. The CDR3 length is 15 residues. The CDR3 is CASSKDRAGNTEAFF. The CDR3 DNA sequence: TGTGCCAGCAGTAAGGACAGGGCTGGGAACACTGAAGCTTTCTTT.

The chain couples TRBV9 to TRBJ2-1, with D unclear. The V and J ends lost 0 bases and 2 bases respectively, with 9 bases between them. Germline V lookup: CDR1 SGDLS, CDR2 YYNGEE. The CDR3 has 15 residues. The chain's CDR3 is CASSVGSATYNEQFF. The CDR3 coding sequence is TGTGCCAGCAGCGTAGGGAGCGCCACCTACAATGAGCAGTTCTTC.

V is TRBV9 and J is TRBJ2-7, with a tentative D call TRBD2 (6 bases). CDR1 and CDR2 from the germline V gene are SGDLS and YYNGEE. V lost 3 bases, J lost 2 bases, and 18 bases lay in between. The CDR3 length is 16 residues. CDR3 sequence reads: CASSATLARTTYEQYF. DNA for the CDR3: TGTGCCAGCAGCGCCACTCTAGCGCGAACCACCTACGAGCAGTACTTC.

This clone appeared many times. For the CDR3, the DNA is TGTGCCAGTAGAAGGACTAGCGTTGCCGGGGAGCTGTTTTTT. It codes for CASRRTSVAGELFF. This sequence joins TRBV19 and TRBJ2-2; TRBD2 matches at 9 bases. The V gene's germline CDR1 is LNHDA and CDR2 SQIVND (reference sequence). J was trimmed by 6 bases and V by 6 bases; bases with no gene match: 5. The CDR3 is made up of 14 amino acids.

The chain recombines TRBV6-6 with TRBJ2-1; 9 positions match TRBD1. Germline CDR1 and CDR2: MNHNY and SVGAGI (reference sequence). The CDR3 is 16 amino acids. J was trimmed by 4 bases and V by 5 bases; bases with no gene match: 9. The DNA of the CDR3 is TGTGCCAGCAGTCCGACGCAGGACAGGGGTTACAATGAGCAGTTCTTC. It yields the protein CASSPTQDRGYNEQFF.

The genes are TRBV28 and TRBJ2-7, with a tentative D call TRBD1 (6 bases). V shed 7 bases and J shed 4 bases, with 23 bases lying between them. The CDR3 has 16 residues. Looked up from germline, CDR1 is MDHEN and CDR2 is SYDVKM. The CDR3 region is CASNPPAPGAYYEQYF. The CDR3 nucleotides are TGTGCCAGCAATCCCCCGGCCCCAGGGGCCTATTACGAGCAGTACTTC.

The chain is built from TRBV6-5 and TRBJ2-1; 8 bases align to TRBD2. The CDR3 covers 15 residues. Germline loops: CDR1 MNHEY, CDR2 SVGAGI. The junction had 8 bases not matched to a gene; V was cut back by 6 bases and J by 4 bases. Written as DNA, the CDR3 is TGTGCCAGCAGGCCTGCCGGGACTAGATACAATGAGCAGTTCTTC. It specifies CASRPAGTRYNEQFF.

The V gene is TRBV4-1, the J gene TRBJ2-7; a weak D match, TRBD1 (5 bases). V lost 1 base, J lost 1 base, and 11 bases lay in between. The germline CDR1 and CDR2 sequences are MGHRA and YSYEKL. CDR3 length equals 15 residues. CDR3 sequence: CASSQGQPFSYEQYF. CDR3 nucleotides: TGCGCCAGCAGCCAAGGACAGCCGTTTTCCTACGAGCAGTACTTC.

The chain employs TRBV5-6 and TRBJ1-3; no reliable D call. The CDR3 runs to 13 residues. Germline values: CDR1 SGHDT, CDR2 YYEEEE. Trimming stripped 2 bases from V and 1 base from J, with 4 bases between. The CDR3 coding sequence is TGTGCCAGCAGCTTCGGGTCTGGAAACACCATATATTTT. This translates into CASSFGSGNTIYF.

This chain uses TRBV6-4 with TRBJ2-3, with D possibly being TRBD2 (6 bases). CDR1 MRHNA and CDR2 SNTAGT come from the germline V gene. The length of the CDR3 is 16 residues. The V gene lost 2 bases and the J gene lost 5 bases, with 17 bases spanning the gap. CDR3 in DNA: TGTGCCAGCAGTGACAACCGGGGGTCCATCCTAGATACGCAGTATTTT. Its protein is CASSDNRGSILDTQYF.

The genes are TRBV28 and TRBJ1-4, with no clear D. The CDR3 is 14 residues long. Between the trimmed V and J ends, which lost 2 bases and 8 bases, there was a span of 12 bases. Germline V gives CDR1 MDHEN, CDR2 SYDVKM. CDR3 loop: CASSLNGVREKLFF. DNA for the CDR3: TGTGCCAGCAGTTTAAATGGTGTTCGGGAAAAACTGTTTTTT.

V gene TRBV11-3 combines with J gene TRBJ2-5, with D possibly being TRBD1 (5 bases). The germline gives CDR1 SGHNT, CDR2 YENEEA. There are 15 residues in the CDR3. The germline V and J ends were trimmed by 5 bases and 1 base, with 14 bases remaining between them. The CDR3 region has the DNA TGTGCCAGCAGCCGCAGAAATGGGGCCCAAGAGACCCAGTACTTC. It encodes CASSRRNGAQETQYF.